Many counts were recorded for the clone carrying this T cell receptor beta chain. The target antigen is unknown. The data were obtained in a study of T cells in Graves' hyperthyroidism and ophthalmopathy. Using RNA transcripts as the source, TCR beta CDR3 regions were amplified. The HTBI primer set drove a first-round RT-PCR of the TCR CDR3. MiXCR, run by TCRdb on the multiplex PCR reads, gives a single entry per CDR3 protein. This sample yields about 560,000 distinct CDR3 sequences, of which 16% are seen a single time; 18% belongs to the top ten. Study conclusions and caveats: A model built on 13 V-J features separated ophthalmopathy from stable hyperthyroidism.

V dropped 8 bases and J dropped 5 bases, with 18 bases sitting between them. The CDR3 length is 14 residues. In germline, CDR1 is GTSNPN, CDR2 SVGIG (reference sequence). The rearrangement joins TRBV30 to TRBJ1-4, with D hard to call. The sequence derives from a woman under 30 with Graves' hyperthyroidism. Material: blood. The CDR3 protein is CATDARFGNEKLFF. The CDR3 coding sequence is TGTGCCACGGACGCGAGATTTGGCAATGAAAAACTGTTTTTT.